This is a list of T cell receptor beta chains from one sample in a study of T cell repertoires in cytomegalovirus infection. TCRdb fed the reads into MiXCR, producing one record per CDR3 protein. The sample records 450,000 to 550,000 distinct CDR3 sequences, about 15% being singletons. The specimen was CD8+ T cells from PBMCs. These receptors were obtained from a human donor in good health (CMV status not recorded). Some clones in this sample may be carry-over from other donors' samples. Both conserved end residues are part of each CDR3. The order of the fields is D gene, clone size, J gene, V gene, CDR3 DNA, CDR3 protein. The D gene is left open where the match is weak. Size values are once, few and many counts, or a class for expanded clones, and some rows have none.

D: NA
size: NA
J: TRBJ1-5
V: TRBV27
DNA: TGTGCCAGCGGAGAGGGAGGGATCTATCAGCCCCAGCATTTT
CDR3: CASGEGGIYQPQHF

D: NA
size: few
J: TRBJ2-1
V: TRBV28
DNA: TGTGCCAGCAGACGCCTCAGGGAGGATGACAATGAGCAGTTCTTC
CDR3: CASRRLREDDNEQFF

D: NA
size: few
J: TRBJ1-2
V: TRBV3-1
DNA: TGTGCCAGCAGCCCCCTTCTTATACAGGAAGAACATGGCTACACCTTC
CDR3: CASSPLLIQEEHGYTF

D: TRBD2
size: few
J: TRBJ2-1
V: TRBV9
DNA: TGTGCCAGCAGCAAGAGAGGTCTAACGGGGGGGCTCTACAATGAGCAGTTCTTC
CDR3: CASSKRGLTGGLYNEQFF

D: NA
size: many
J: TRBJ2-7
V: TRBV12-5
DNA: TGTGCTAGTGGTTTGGTGGCGGAGGGACTCGAGCAGTACTTC
CDR3: CASGLVAEGLEQYF

D: NA
size: many
J: TRBJ1-5
V: TRBV10-3
DNA: TGTGCCATCAGTTCCGATAGCAATCAGCCCCAGCATTTT
CDR3: CAISSDSNQPQHF

D: TRBD2
size: NA
J: TRBJ2-7
V: TRBV9
DNA: TGTGCCAGCAGCGTAGGGGTAGCGGGTGACTCCTACGAGCAGTACTTC
CDR3: CASSVGVAGDSYEQYF

D: NA
size: NA
J: TRBJ2-1
V: TRBV29-1
DNA: TGCAGCGTTGAAGACGGGGACGGTTCCTACAATGAGCAGTTCTTC
CDR3: CSVEDGDGSYNEQFF

D: NA
size: many
J: TRBJ1-1
V: TRBV12-5
DNA: TGTGCTAGTGGTCCTAGTCCGTATGAAGCTTTCTTT
CDR3: CASGPSPYEAFF

D: NA
size: NA
J: TRBJ2-1
V: TRBV12-3/TRBV12-4
DNA: TGTGCCAGCAGTCCCTGGACGGCAAACAATGAGCAGTTCTTC
CDR3: CASSPWTANNEQFF

D: NA
size: NA
J: TRBJ2-1
V: TRBV29-1
DNA: TGCAGCGGGGCGGGCAATGAGCAGTTCTTC
CDR3: CSGAGNEQFF